This is a list of T cell receptor beta chains from one sample in a study of post-analysis software for immune sequencing data. TCRdb reprocessed the PCR reads with MiXCR, giving one entry per CDR3 protein. The sample yields some 260,000 distinct CDR3 sequences, 35% to 40% seen once. Source material: blood. The source of these receptors is a girl aged 5-17 years with multiple sclerosis. CDR3s include the opening cysteine and the closing phenylalanine or tryptophan. A D gene is named only where the DNA matches it firmly. Clone sizes are given selectively: once, few, many, or a class where the clone is expanded.

TRBD1	many	TRBV20-1	TRBJ2-3	14	TGCAGTGCCCTAACAGGGGCGACCACAGATACGCAGTATTTT	CSALTGATTDTQYF
.	many	TRBV12-3/TRBV12-4	TRBJ1-2	14	TGTGCCAGCGCCGTAGCCGGGACCGACTATGGCTACACCTTC	CASAVAGTDYGYTF
TRBD1	many	TRBV24-1	TRBJ2-1	16	TGTGCCACCAGTGATTCACGACAGGGCCCCTACAATGAGCAGTTCTTC	CATSDSRQGPYNEQFF
TRBD2	many	TRBV5-1	TRBJ2-1	16	TGCGCCAGCAGGCCCGGACTAGCGGGAGTGGTCGATGAGCAGTTCTTC	CASRPGLAGVVDEQFF
TRBD1	many	TRBV5-1	TRBJ1-4	16	TGCGCCAGCAGCCCAGGAAGTCCCGGGACAGTTGAAAAACTGTTTTTT	CASSPGSPGTVEKLFF
.	once	TRBV5-1	TRBJ2-3	14	TGCGCCAGCAGCTGGAAGGACAGCACAGATACGCAGTATTTT	CASSWKDSTDTQYF
TRBD2	.	TRBV12-3/TRBV12-4	TRBJ2-3	16	TGTGCCAGCAGTTTATGGTCTAGCGGGGGCGCAGATATGCAGTATTTT	CASSLWSSGGADMQYF
.	many	TRBV15	TRBJ1-1	13	TGTGCCACCAGCAGAGATCGAACCGACGAAGCTTTCTTT	CATSRDRTDEAFF
TRBD1	few	TRBV5-1	TRBJ1-1	15	TGCGCCAGCAGCTTGAGCGGGACAGCGAACGCTGAAGCTTTCTTT	CASSLSGTANAEAFF
.	few	TRBV29-1	TRBJ2-2	13	TGCAGCGTTTGGCACAGGAACACCGGGGAGCTGTTTTTT	CSVWHRNTGELFF
.	many	TRBV20-1	TRBJ2-7	14	TGCAGTGCTAGAAGCATTAGGACGGATTACGAGCAGTACTTC	CSARSIRTDYEQYF
.	few	TRBV2	TRBJ2-5	13	TGTGCCAGCCTTCGGACTTACCAAGAGACCCAGTACTTC	CASLRTYQETQYF
.	many	TRBV29-1	TRBJ2-1	14	TGCAGCGTTGCTCCACACCCATCGGGGAATGAGCAGTTCTTC	CSVAPHPSGNEQFF
.	many	TRBV20-1	TRBJ2-5	13	TGCAGTGCCCCAGACGCGGCCCAAGAGACCCAGTACTTC	CSAPDAAQETQYF
.	many	TRBV20-1	TRBJ2-6	16	TGCAGTGCTGGGACCGCCAGGGTCTCTGGGGCCAACGTCCTGACTTTC	CSAGTARVSGANVLTF
.	many	TRBV20-1	TRBJ2-7	16	TGCAGTGCTAGAGATCTATCCCAGGGTCAGAACTACGAGCAGTACTTC	CSARDLSQGQNYEQYF
.	once	TRBV29-1	TRBJ1-2	13	TGCAGCGCCGTTAGGAGCCGGGGCTATGGCTACACCTTC	CSAVRSRGYGYTF
.	.	TRBV20-1	TRBJ1-5	14	TGCAGTGCCGGGGGATTCGGGGGGTATCAGCCCCAGCATTTT	CSAGGFGGYQPQHF
TRBD1	many	TRBV20-1	TRBJ1-1	17	TGCAGTGCTAGGGGGGCGGGACAGGGGGCTCTGAACACTGAAGCTTTCTTT	CSARGAGQGALNTEAFF
TRBD1	.	TRBV7-9	TRBJ1-2	15	TGTGCCAGCAGCTTAAACCTGAGGGACAGGGAAGGCTGCACCTTC	CASSLNLRDREGCTF
.	few	TRBV15	TRBJ1-1	16	TGTGCCACCAGCAGCTCAGATAGGGGAGTGAACACTGAAGCTTTCTTT	CATSSSDRGVNTEAFF
TRBD2	.	TRBV6-1	TRBJ2-1	15	TGTGCCAGCAGTGAGGAGGCGGGAGGTTACGATGAGCAGTTCTTC	CASSEEAGGYDEQFF
.	.	TRBV5-1	TRBJ2-2	13	TGCGCCAGCAGCTTGGTACAGACCGGGGAGCTGTTTTTT	CASSLVQTGELFF
.	.	TRBV7-9	TRBJ2-7	13	TGTGCCAGCAGCTTAGAGGTGGAGTACGAGCAGTACTTC	CASSLEVEYEQYF
.	.	TRBV7-9	TRBJ2-4	13	TGTGCCAGCAGCTGGACGATGAGAGACATTCAGTACTTC	CASSWTMRDIQYF
TRBD2	few	TRBV3-1	TRBJ2-1	15	TGTGCCAGCAGCTTCATCGGACTAGCGGGAGATGAGCAGTTCTTC	CASSFIGLAGDEQFF
TRBD1	.	TRBV4-1	TRBJ1-4	14	TGCGCCAGCAGAGAGGACAGGGGCGGGGAAAAACTGTTTTTT	CASREDRGGEKLFF
.	.	TRBV5-6	TRBJ2-3	15	TGTGCCAGCAGCTTGGTCCCTACGAACACCCGGGAGCTGTATTTT	CASSLVPTNTRELYF
.	.	TRBV5-6	TRBJ1-1	13	TGTGCCAGCAGCCGGGACGCATACACTGAAGCTTTCTTT	CASSRDAYTEAFF
.	.	TRBV3-1	TRBJ2-2	15	TGTGCCAGCAGCCCGGGACTTTTGTTGACCGGGGAGCTGTTTTTT	CASSPGLLLTGELFF
.	.	TRBV20-1	TRBJ1-1	12	TGCAGTGCCAGAGCTGGTGACGCTGAAGCTTTCTTT	CSARAGDAEAFF
TRBD1	few	TRBV4-3	TRBJ2-3	15	TGCGCCAGCAGCCGGGGACAGATAAGCACAGATACGCAGTATTTT	CASSRGQISTDTQYF
TRBD1	many	TRBV10-3	TRBJ2-5	13	TGTGCCATCAGGAGGGACAGCGAAGAGACCCAGTACTTC	CAIRRDSEETQYF
.	.	TRBV12-3/TRBV12-4	TRBJ1-5	15	TGTGCCAGCAGTTTCTCGGGGGAGATCAACCAGCCCCAGCATTTT	CASSFSGEINQPQHF
.	.	TRBV5-6	TRBJ1-2	15	TGTGCCAGCAGCCTGTCGGGACCGAGTAACTATGGCTACACCTTC	CASSLSGPSNYGYTF
.	many	TRBV9	TRBJ1-2	14	TGTGCCAGCAGCGTAGAGGCAGGGATCGTGGGCTACACCTTC	CASSVEAGIVGYTF
.	.	TRBV10-3	TRBJ1-6	16	TGTGCCATCAGTGAGTCGCGGGCGCGAGCGGATTCACCCCTCCACTTT	CAISESRARADSPLHF
.	.	TRBV29-1	TRBJ1-4	13	TGCAGCGTTCAGAGAGGGTTTGATGAAAAACTGTTTTTT	CSVQRGFDEKLFF
TRBD1	.	TRBV29-1	TRBJ2-7	14	TGCAGCGTTGAAAGGACAGGGGGCTCCTACGAGCAGTACTTC	CSVERTGGSYEQYF
.	many	TRBV4-2	TRBJ2-3	13	TGTGCCAGCAGCCAAGAACCGTCCGATACGCAGTATTTT	CASSQEPSDTQYF
.	few	TRBV5-1	TRBJ2-2	11	TGCGCCAGCAGCTCTCCCGTTCAGCTGTTTTTT	CASSSPVQLFF